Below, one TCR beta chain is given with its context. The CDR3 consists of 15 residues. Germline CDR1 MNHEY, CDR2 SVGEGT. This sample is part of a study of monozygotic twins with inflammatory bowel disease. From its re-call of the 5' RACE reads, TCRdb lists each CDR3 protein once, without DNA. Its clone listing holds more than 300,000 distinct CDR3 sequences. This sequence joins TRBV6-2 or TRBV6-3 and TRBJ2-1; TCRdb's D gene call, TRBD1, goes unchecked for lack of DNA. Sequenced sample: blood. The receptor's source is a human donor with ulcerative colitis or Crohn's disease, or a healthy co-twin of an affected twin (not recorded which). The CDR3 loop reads CASGRPWGGSGEQFF.